This entry lists 13 T cell receptor beta chains sequenced from one sample in a study of cytomegalovirus exposure and HLA in healthy donors. 60 Vbeta and 13 Jbeta primers were used in PCR. Assay used: immunoSEQ multiplex PCR; TCRdb lists only in-frame clones, some missing. The sample has about 150,000 clones, about 78% seen once. Sequenced: PBMCs. These receptors all come from a man between 45 and 60 years old in good health and CMV-seropositive.

This clone has a count of ten or more. The CDR3 sequence is CASSEGRRTGNQPQHF. The CDR3 DNA reads TGTGCCAGCAGTGAAGGCCGGCGGACAGGCAATCAGCCCCAGCATTTT. The chain combines TRBV2 with TRBJ1-5; TRBD1 might be the D (6 bases). Germline V gene lookup returns CDR1 SNHLY and CDR2 FYNNEI. The CDR3 covers 16 residues. Trimming left V 1 base short and J 2 bases short, with 12 bases between. Full variable domain (remainder filled in from reference TRBV2 and TRBJ1-5): EPEVTQTPSHQVTQMGQEVILRCVPISNHLYFYWYRQILGQKVEFLVSFYNNEISEKSEIFDDQFSVERPDGSNFTLKIRSTKLEDSAMYFCASSEGRRTGNQPQHFGDGTRLSIL.

The J gene is TRBJ1-2, the V gene TRBV6-1; the D is unclear. There are 14 residues in the CDR3. The germline V gene has CDR1 MNHNS and CDR2 SASEGT. V lost 4 bases and J lost 0, with 9 bases in between. The CDR3 spells CASSGRHTNYGYTF. The CDR3 coding sequence is TGTGCCAGCAGTGGACGACACACTAACTATGGCTACACCTTC.

This chain connects TRBV5-1 to TRBJ2-7; possibly TRBD2 for D (7 bases). CDR3 length: 15 amino acids. Germline V CDR1 and CDR2: SGHRS, YFSETQ. Trimming removed 0 bases from V and 1 base from J, with 11 bases in between. CDR3 amino acids: CASSLDGGPSYEQYF. As DNA, the CDR3 is TGCGCCAGCAGCTTGGACGGGGGGCCGTCCTACGAGCAGTACTTC.

The chain carries TRBV6-5 and TRBJ1-1; D possibly corresponds to TRBD1 (6 bases). Germline V gene sequence: CDR1 MNHEY, CDR2 SVGAGI. The CDR3 runs to 15 residues. Trimming shortened V by 6 bases and J by 10 bases, and 24 bases separated the two germline ends. The CDR3, as DNA: TGTGCCAGCAGATCGACCCCCGTAACGACAGGAAGAGCTTTCTTT. It codes for CASRSTPVTTGRAFF.

J is TRBJ1-2 and V is TRBV2; 9 positions agree with TRBD1. Trimming at V came to 7 bases and at J to 4 bases, leaving 7 bases not matched to a gene. This CDR3 is built from 14 residues. Germline V gene lookup returns CDR1 SNHLY and CDR2 FYNNEI. CDR3 region: CASNTGGVSYGYTF. The CDR3 DNA is TGTGCCAGCAACACAGGGGGCGTCTCCTATGGCTACACCTTC.

This clone was seen more than once but under ten times. This chain links TRBV5-1 with TRBJ2-7; D is unresolved. V was shortened by 0 bases and J by 6 bases, with 10 bases between the two germline ends. Germline V gene sequence: CDR1 SGHRS, CDR2 YFSETQ. This CDR3 comprises 13 residues. CDR3 protein: CASSLVSGVEQYF. CDR3 nucleotide sequence: TGCGCCAGCAGCTTGGTATCTGGAGTCGAGCAGTACTTC. The entire variable domain, with the rest obtained from reference TRBV5-1 and TRBJ2-7, is as follows: KAGVTQTPRYLIKTRGQQVTLSCSPISGHRSVSWYQQTPGQGLQFLFEYFSETQRNKGNFPGRFSGRQFSNSRSEMNVSTLELGDSALYLCASSLVSGVEQYFGPGTRLTVT.

V and J are TRBV21-1 and TRBJ2-3; the table calls TRBD1, which could not be checked here. TRBV21-1 constitutes a pseudogene. The CDR3 sequence is 14 residues long. DNA for the CDR3: TGTGCCAGCAGCAAAGAAGAAGGGGCGGATACGCAGTATTTT. The encoded protein is CASSKEEGADTQYF.

This clone was counted once. J is TRBJ2-7 and V is TRBV27, with D perhaps TRBD1 (6 bases). Trimming took off 4 bases at V and 5 bases at J, with 15 bases between the two ends. CDR3 length equals 14 residues. CDR1 is MNHEY and CDR2 is SMNVEV in the germline V gene (reference sequence). The CDR3 loop is CASSSKNQGNEQYF. CDR3 sequence (DNA): TGTGCCAGCAGTTCCAAGAACCAGGGGAACGAGCAGTACTTC.

The chain uses TRBV7-2 and TRBJ1-3, with D perhaps TRBD1 (5 bases). Trimming cost V 5 bases and J 3 bases, with 11 bases left between them. The germline CDR1 and CDR2 sequences are SGHTA and FQGNSA. There are 14 residues in the CDR3. The CDR3 DNA reads as TGTGCCAGCAGCATTGACAGTTATGGAAACACCATATATTTT. Translated, it gives CASSIDSYGNTIYF.

This chain connects TRBV5-4 to TRBJ1-2, with 8 bases matching TRBD1. Germline V CDR1 and CDR2: SGHNT, YYREEE (reference sequence). Trimming at V came to 3 bases and at J to 4 bases, leaving 5 bases not matched to a gene. The CDR3 contains 14 residues. In DNA form, the CDR3 reads TGTGCCAGCAGCTATGACAGGGGATCCTATGGCTACACCTTC. It codes for CASSYDRGSYGYTF.

This chain joins TRBV7-2 and TRBJ2-5; 7 positions agree with TRBD2. V shed 2 bases and J 3 bases; nucleotides not matched to a gene: 6. The CDR3 runs 15 residues. Per germline, CDR1 SGHTA and CDR2 FQGNSA. The CDR3 spells CASSLRASGKETQYF. The CDR3 DNA reads as TGTGCCAGCAGCTTACGGGCTAGCGGTAAAGAGACCCAGTACTTC.

This clone occurred a few times. The rearrangement joins TRBV11-1 to TRBJ2-3; D not certain. V shed 5 bases and J shed 2 bases, with 11 bases lying between them. The CDR3 spans 14 residues. Germline lookup yields CDR1 SGHAT and CDR2 FQDESV (reference sequence). The CDR3 DNA sequence: TGTGCCAGCAGCGGTCTGGGCAACACAGATACGCAGTATTTT. Amino acid sequence: CASSGLGNTDTQYF.

The CDR3 region is CASGSVGGNSLHF. DNA of the CDR3: TGTGCCAGTGGGTCGGTCGGGGGTAACTCCCTCCACTTT. The rearrangement uses TRBV2 and TRBJ1-6, with a possible D match to TRBD1 (5 bases). Germline assignment: CDR1 SNHLY and CDR2 FYNNEI. The length of the CDR3 is 13 residues. The V end was cut by 9 bases, the J end by 14 bases, with 20 bases between.